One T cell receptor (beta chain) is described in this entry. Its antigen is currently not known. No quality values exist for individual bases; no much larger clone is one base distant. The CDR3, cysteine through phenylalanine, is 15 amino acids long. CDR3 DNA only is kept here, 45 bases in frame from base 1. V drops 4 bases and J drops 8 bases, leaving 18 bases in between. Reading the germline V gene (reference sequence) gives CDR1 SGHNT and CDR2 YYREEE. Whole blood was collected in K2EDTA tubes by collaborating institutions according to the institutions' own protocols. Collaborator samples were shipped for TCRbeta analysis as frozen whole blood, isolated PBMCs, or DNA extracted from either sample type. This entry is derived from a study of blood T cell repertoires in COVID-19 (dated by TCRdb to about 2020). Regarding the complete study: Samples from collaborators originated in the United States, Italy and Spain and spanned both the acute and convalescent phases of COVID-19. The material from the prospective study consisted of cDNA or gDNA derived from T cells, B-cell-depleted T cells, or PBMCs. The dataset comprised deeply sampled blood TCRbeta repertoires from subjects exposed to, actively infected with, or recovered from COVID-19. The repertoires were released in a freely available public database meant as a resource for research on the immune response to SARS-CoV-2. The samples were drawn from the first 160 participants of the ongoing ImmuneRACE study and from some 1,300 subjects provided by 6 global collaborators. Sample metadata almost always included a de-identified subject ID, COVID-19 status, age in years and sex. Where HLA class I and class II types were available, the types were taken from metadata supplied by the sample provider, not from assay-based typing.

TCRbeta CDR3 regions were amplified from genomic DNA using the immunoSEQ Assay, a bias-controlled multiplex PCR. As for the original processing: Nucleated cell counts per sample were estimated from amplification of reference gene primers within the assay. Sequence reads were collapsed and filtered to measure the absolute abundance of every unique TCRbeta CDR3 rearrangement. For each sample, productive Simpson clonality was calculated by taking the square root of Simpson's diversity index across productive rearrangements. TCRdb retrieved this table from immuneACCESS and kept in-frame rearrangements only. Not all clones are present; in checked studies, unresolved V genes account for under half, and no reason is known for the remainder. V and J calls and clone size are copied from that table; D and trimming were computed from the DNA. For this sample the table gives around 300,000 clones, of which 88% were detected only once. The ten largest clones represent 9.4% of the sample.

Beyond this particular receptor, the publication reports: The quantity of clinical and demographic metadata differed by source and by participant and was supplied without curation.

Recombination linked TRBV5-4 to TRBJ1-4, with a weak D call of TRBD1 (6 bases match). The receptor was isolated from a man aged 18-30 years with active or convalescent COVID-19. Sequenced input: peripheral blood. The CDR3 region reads CASSPQGASKEKLFF. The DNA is TGTGCCAGCAGCCCACAGGGAGCATCGAAAGAAAAACTGTTTTTT.